This T cell receptor (beta chain) was obtained from a study of cytomegalovirus exposure and HLA in healthy donors. The CDR3 covers 16 residues. Trimming cost V 6 bases and J 2 bases, with 19 bases left between them. Germline lookup yields CDR1 KGHSH and CDR2 LQKENI. A multiplex PCR was run with 60 Vbeta primers and 13 Jbeta primers. Here immunoSEQ multiplex PCR was the method, and the copy in TCRdb shows in-frame clones only, minus some. The sample shows about 100,000 clones, about 81% of them seen only once. Details on this clone: Its cognate antigen is unknown.

Study-wide findings and caveats: The presence/absence work took it that sequencing depth was about the same across donors. Most CMV-associated TCR beta chains appeared HLA-restricted in a later analysis. For TCR beta chains, V- and J-gene trimming was later linked to a missense DCLRE1C variant. Across HLA loci, a later analysis found differing TCR association rates, with DRB1 most and HLA-C fewest.

The clonotype comes from a man aged 25-40 years in good health and CMV-seropositive. The J gene is TRBJ1-1, the V gene TRBV18; D might be TRBD1 (6 bases). Sequenced input: PBMCs. CDR3 in DNA: TGTGCCAGCTCGATCGACAGGTTTCGTCACAACACTGAAGCTTTCTTT. Protein product: CASSIDRFRHNTEAFF.